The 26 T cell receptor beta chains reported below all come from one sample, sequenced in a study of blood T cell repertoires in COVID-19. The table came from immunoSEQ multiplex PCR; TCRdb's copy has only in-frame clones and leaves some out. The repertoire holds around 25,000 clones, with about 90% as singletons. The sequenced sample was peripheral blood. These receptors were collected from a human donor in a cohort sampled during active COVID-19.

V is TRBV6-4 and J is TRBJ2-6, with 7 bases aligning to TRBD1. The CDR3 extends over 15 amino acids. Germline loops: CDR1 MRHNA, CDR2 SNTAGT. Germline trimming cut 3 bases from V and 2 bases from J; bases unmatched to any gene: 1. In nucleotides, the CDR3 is TGTGCCAGCAGTGAAGGGACAGCTGGGGCCAACGTCCTGACTTTC. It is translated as CASSEGTAGANVLTF.

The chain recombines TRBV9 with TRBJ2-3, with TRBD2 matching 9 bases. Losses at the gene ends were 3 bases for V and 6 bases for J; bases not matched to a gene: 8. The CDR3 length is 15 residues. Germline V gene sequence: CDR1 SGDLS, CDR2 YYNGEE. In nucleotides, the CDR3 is TGTGCCAGCAGCGGATTAGCGGGAGCTCGGGATACGCAGTATTTT. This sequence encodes CASSGLAGARDTQYF. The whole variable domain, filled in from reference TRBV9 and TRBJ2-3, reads DSGVTQTPKHLITATGQRVTLRCSPRSGDLSVYWYQQSLDQGLQFLIQYYNGEERAKGNILERFSAQQFPDLHSELNLSSLELGDSALYFCASSGLAGARDTQYFGPGTRLTVL.

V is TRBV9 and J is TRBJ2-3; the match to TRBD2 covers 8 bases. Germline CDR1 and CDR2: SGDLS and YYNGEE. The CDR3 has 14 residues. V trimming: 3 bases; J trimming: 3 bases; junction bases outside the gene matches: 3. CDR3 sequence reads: CASSGRLATDTQYF. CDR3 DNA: TGTGCCAGCAGCGGGAGACTAGCGACAGATACGCAGTATTTT. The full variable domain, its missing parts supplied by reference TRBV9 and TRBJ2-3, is DSGVTQTPKHLITATGQRVTLRCSPRSGDLSVYWYQQSLDQGLQFLIQYYNGEERAKGNILERFSAQQFPDLHSELNLSSLELGDSALYFCASSGRLATDTQYFGPGTRLTVL.

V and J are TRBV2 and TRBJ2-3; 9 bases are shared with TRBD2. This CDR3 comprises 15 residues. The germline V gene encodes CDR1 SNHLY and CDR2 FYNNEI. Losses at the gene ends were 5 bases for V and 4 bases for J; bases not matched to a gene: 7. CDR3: CASSRAGGMADTQYF. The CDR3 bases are TGTGCCAGCAGTCGAGCGGGAGGCATGGCAGATACGCAGTATTTT.

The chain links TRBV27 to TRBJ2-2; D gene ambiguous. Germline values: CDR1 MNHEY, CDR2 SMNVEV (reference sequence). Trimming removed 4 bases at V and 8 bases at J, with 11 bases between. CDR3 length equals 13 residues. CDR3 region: CASSWYPGGELFF. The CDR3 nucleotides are TGTGCCAGCAGTTGGTACCCCGGGGGGGAGCTGTTTTTT.

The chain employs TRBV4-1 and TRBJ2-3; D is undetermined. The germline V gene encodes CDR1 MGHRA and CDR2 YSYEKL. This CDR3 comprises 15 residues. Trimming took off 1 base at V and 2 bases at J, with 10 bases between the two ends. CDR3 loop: CASSQAQSFTDTQYF. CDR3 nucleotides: TGCGCCAGCAGCCAAGCACAGAGCTTCACAGATACGCAGTATTTT.

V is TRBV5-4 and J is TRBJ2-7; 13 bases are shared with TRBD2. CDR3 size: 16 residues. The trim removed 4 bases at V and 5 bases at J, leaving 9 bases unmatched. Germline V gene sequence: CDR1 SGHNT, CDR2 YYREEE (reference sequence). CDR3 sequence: CASSPELAGGPNEQYF. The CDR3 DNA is TGTGCCAGCAGCCCGGAACTAGCGGGAGGGCCGAACGAGCAGTACTTC.

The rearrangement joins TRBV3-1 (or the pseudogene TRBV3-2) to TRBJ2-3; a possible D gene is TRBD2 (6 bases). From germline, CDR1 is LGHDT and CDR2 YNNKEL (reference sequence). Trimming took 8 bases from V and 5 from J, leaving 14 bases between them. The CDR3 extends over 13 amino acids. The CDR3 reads CASRPWGEDTQYF. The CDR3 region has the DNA TGTGCCAGCCGCCCGTGGGGGGAAGATACGCAGTATTTT.

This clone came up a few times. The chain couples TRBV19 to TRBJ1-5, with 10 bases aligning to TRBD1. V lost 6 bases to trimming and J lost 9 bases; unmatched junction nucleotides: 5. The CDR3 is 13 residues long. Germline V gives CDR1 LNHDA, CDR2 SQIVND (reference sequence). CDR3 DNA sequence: TGTGCCAGTAGCGGACAGGGGGTTAGGCCCCAGCATTTT. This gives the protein CASSGQGVRPQHF.

CDR3 coding DNA: TGTGCCAGCACCTCAGGGGACGAATACAATGAGCAGTTCTTC. This sequence encodes CASTSGDEYNEQFF. The chain carries TRBV7-9 and TRBJ2-1; the D gene is possibly TRBD1 (6 bases). The CDR3 has 14 amino acids. Germline V gene lookup returns CDR1 SEHNR and CDR2 FQNEAQ (reference sequence). V was clipped by 7 bases and J by 4 bases, with 14 bases between them.

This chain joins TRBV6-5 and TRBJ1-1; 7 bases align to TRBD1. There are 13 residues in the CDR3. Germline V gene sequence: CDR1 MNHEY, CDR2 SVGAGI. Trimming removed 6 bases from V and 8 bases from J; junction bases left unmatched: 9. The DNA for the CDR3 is TGTGCCAGCAGGTACCGGGACAGAAGAGAAGCTTTCTTT. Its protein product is CASRYRDRREAFF.

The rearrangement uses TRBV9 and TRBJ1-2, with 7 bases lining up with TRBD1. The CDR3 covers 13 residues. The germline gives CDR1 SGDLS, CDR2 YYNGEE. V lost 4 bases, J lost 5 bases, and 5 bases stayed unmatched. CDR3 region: CASSPGTEYGYTF. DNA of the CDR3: TGTGCCAGCAGCCCAGGGACAGAGTATGGCTACACCTTC.

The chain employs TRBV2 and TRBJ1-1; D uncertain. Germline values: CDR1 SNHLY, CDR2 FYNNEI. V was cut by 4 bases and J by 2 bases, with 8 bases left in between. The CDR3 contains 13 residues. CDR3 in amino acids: CASSVEVNTEAFF. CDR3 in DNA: TGTGCCAGCAGTGTTGAGGTTAACACTGAAGCTTTCTTT.

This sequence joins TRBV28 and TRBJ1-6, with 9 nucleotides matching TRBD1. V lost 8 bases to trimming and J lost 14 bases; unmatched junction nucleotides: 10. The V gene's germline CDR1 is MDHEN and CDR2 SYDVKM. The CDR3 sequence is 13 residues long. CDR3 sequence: CASLRQGEGALHF. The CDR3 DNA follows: TGTGCCAGCCTTAGACAGGGGGAGGGGGCCCTCCACTTT.

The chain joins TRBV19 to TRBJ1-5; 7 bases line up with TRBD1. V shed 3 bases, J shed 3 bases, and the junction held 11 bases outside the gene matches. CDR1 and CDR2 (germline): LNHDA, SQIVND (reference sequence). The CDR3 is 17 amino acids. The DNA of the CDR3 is TGTGCCAGTAGTATCTTCTACCTAGGACAGGACAATCAGCCCCAGCATTTT. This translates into CASSIFYLGQDNQPQHF.

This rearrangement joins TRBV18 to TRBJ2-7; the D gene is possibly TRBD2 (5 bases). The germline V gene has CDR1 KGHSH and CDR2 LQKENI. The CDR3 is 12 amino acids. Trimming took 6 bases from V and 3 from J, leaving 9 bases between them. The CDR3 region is CASSEGNYEQYF. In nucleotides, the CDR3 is TGTGCCAGCTCTGAGGGAAACTACGAGCAGTACTTC.

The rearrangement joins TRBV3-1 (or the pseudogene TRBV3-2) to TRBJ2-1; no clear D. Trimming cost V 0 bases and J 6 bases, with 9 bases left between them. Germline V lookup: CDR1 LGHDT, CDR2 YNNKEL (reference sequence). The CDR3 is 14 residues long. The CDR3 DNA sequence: TGTGCCAGCAGCCAAGATCCGGTGGTCAATGAGCAGTTCTTC. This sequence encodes CASSQDPVVNEQFF.

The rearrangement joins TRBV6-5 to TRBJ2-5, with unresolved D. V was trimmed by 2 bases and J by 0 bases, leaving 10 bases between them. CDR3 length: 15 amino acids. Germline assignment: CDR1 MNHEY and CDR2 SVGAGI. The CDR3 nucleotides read TGTGCCAGCAGTTACGGGCTAACTTACCAAGAGACCCAGTACTTC. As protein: CASSYGLTYQETQYF.

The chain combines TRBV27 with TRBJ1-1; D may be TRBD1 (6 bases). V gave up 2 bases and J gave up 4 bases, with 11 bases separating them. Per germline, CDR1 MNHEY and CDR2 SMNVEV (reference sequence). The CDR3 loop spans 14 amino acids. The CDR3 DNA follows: TGTGCCAGCAGTTTACAAGGACAGTTCACTGAAGCTTTCTTT. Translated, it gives CASSLQGQFTEAFF.

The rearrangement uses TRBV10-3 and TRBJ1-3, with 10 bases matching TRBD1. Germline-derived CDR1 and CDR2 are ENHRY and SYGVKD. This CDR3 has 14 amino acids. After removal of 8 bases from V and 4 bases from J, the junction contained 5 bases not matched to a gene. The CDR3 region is CAIRQGAQGNTIYF. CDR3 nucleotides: TGTGCCATCCGACAGGGGGCGCAAGGAAACACCATATATTTT.

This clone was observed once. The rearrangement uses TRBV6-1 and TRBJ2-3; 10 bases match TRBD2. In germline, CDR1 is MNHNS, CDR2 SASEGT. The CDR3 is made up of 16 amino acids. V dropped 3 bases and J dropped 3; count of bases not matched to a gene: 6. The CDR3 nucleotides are TGTGCCAGCAGTGAGGCCCTTAGCGGGGGGACAGATACGCAGTATTTT. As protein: CASSEALSGGTDTQYF.

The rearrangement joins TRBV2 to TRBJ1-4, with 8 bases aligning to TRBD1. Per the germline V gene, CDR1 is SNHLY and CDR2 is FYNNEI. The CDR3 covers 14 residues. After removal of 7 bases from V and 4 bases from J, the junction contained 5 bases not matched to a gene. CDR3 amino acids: CASNRDRNNEKLFF. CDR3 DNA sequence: TGTGCCAGCAATAGGGACAGGAATAATGAAAAACTGTTTTTT.

The CDR3, as DNA: TGCGCCAGCAGCTTGAGGGGGGGAGCTAACTATGGCTACACCTTC. Translated: CASSLRGGANYGYTF. The chain couples TRBV5-1 to TRBJ1-2; maybe TRBD1 (6 bases). This CDR3 has 15 residues. The germline V gene encodes CDR1 SGHRS and CDR2 YFSETQ. Trimming took off 1 base at V and 0 bases at J, with 10 bases between the two ends.

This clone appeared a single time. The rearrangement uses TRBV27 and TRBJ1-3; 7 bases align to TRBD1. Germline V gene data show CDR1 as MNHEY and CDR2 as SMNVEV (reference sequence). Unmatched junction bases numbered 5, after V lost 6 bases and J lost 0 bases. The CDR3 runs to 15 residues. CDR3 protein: CASSQQGLSGNTIYF. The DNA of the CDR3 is TGTGCCAGCAGCCAACAGGGGCTCTCTGGAAACACCATATATTTT.

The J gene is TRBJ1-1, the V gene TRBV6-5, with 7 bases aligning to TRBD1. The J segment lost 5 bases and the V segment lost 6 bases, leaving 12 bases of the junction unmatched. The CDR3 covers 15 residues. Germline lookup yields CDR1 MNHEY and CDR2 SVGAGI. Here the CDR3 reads CASRAAPTGSTEAFF. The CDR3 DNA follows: TGTGCCAGCAGGGCTGCCCCGACAGGGTCAACTGAAGCTTTCTTT.

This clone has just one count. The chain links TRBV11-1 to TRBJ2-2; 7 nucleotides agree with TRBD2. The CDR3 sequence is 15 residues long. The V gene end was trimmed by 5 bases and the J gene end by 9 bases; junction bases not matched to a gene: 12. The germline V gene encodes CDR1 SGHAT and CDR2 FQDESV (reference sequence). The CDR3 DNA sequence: TGTGCCAGCAGCCGGCAGCGGGAAGGAGTTCGGGAGCTGTTTTTT. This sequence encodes CASSRQREGVRELFF.